Shown below are 4 T cell receptor beta chains from a single sample sequenced in a study of blood T cell repertoires in COVID-19. Using immunoSEQ multiplex PCR, the repertoire was profiled, and TCRdb retains in-frame clones only, with some absent. In the table there are some 170,000 clones, about 83% of which are singletons. The sample taken for sequencing was peripheral blood. Source of these receptors: a man aged 60 to 69 with acute or convalescent COVID-19.

V gene TRBV24-1 combines with J gene TRBJ2-1; 7 bases fit TRBD1. Trimming cost V 5 bases and J 5 bases; bases outside gene matches: 8. Per the germline V gene, CDR1 is KGHDR and CDR2 is SFDVKD. CDR3 length: 15 residues. The CDR3 sequence: CATSGTDRFDNEQFF. The CDR3, as DNA: TGTGCCACCAGTGGCACGGACAGGTTCGACAATGAGCAGTTCTTC.

This sequence joins TRBV7-2 and TRBJ1-1, with TRBD1 matching 9 bases. Germline loops: CDR1 SGHTA, CDR2 FQGNSA. This CDR3 is 16 amino acids long. V trimming: 6 bases; J trimming: 4 bases; junction bases outside the gene matches: 12. CDR3 coding DNA: TGTGCCAGCAGGTCTACCTCGACAGGGGGTCGCACTGAAGCTTTCTTT. As protein: CASRSTSTGGRTEAFF.

This clone is a singleton in its sample. The genes are TRBV15 and TRBJ1-1; no definite D call. The CDR3 covers 14 residues. Germline V gene lookup returns CDR1 LNHNV and CDR2 YYDKDF (reference sequence). V was pared by 2 bases and J by 4 bases, with 11 bases between. The CDR3 protein is CATSRTRGGTEAFF. The CDR3 region has the DNA TGTGCCACCAGCAGAACCCGGGGTGGCACTGAAGCTTTCTTT.

A few counts support this clone. This chain uses TRBV6-2 or TRBV6-3 with TRBJ2-3; 7 bases are shared with TRBD2. V lost 2 bases, J lost 4 bases, and 3 bases stayed unmatched. The CDR3 length is 14 residues. Germline V gene data show CDR1 as MNHEY and CDR2 as SVGEGT. The DNA for the CDR3 is TGTGCCAGCAGTTACACGGGGAGGGCAGATACGCAGTATTTT. The encoded protein is CASSYTGRADTQYF.